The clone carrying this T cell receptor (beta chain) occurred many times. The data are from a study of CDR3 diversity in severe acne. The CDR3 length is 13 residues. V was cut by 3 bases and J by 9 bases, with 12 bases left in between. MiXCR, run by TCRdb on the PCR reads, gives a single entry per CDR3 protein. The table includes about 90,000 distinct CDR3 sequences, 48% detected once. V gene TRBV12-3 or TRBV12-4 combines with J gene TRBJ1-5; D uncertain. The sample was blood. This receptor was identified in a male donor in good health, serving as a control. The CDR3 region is CASSFAGGRPQHF. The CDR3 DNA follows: TGTGCCAGCAGTTTCGCGGGAGGGAGGCCCCAGCATTTT.